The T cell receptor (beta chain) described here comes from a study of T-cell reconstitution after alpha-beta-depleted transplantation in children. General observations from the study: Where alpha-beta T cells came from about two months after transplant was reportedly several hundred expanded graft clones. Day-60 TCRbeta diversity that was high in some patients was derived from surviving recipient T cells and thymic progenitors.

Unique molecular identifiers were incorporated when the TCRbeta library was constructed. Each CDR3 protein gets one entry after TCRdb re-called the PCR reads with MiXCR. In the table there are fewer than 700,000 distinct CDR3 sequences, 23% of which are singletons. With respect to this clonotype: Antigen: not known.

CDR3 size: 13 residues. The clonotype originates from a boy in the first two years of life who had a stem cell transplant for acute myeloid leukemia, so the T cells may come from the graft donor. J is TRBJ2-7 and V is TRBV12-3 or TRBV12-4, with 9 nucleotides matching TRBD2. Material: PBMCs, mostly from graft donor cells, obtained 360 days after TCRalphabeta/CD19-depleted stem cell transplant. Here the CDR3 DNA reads TGTGCGGTTGAGCTGGCGGGGGGGCAAGAGCAGTACGTC. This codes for CAVELAGGQEQYV.